The entry that follows covers one T cell receptor (beta chain) sequence. The antigen remains undetermined. The data were taken from a study of CD8+CD57+ T cells in acquired aplastic anemia. Study-wide points: Patients shared some 30 CD8+ CDR3 sequences with controls.

CD8+CD57+ cell expansion, shown by flow cytometry, had occurred in the patients selected for sequencing. Severe acquired aplastic anemia was the diagnosis recorded for all patients. The study sampled blood from patients who had received no therapy. The V and J ends lost 6 bases and 5 bases, in that order; junction bases with no gene match: 6. This CDR3 is 13 amino acids long. From germline, CDR1 is DFQATT and CDR2 SNEGSKA (reference sequence). Profiling that covered TCR beta VDJ and CDR3 relied on genomic DNA as its template. TCRdb recomputed calls from the reads with MiXCR, one row per CDR3 protein. The sample consists of around 170,000 distinct CDR3 sequences, approximately 50% of them appearing once.

The chain links TRBV20-1 to TRBJ2-5; 10 nucleotides agree with TRBD1. Sequenced input: sorted CD4+, CD8+, or CD8+CD57+ T cells (not recorded which) from PBMCs. The sequence was obtained from a human donor with aplastic anemia. This CDR3 reads CSAGQGVSETQYF. CDR3 sequence (DNA): TGCAGTGCCGGACAGGGGGTATCGGAGACCCAGTACTTC.